These T cell receptor beta chains were read from a single sample in a study of T cells after yellow fever vaccination. TCRdb independently ran MiXCR on the 5' RACE reads; one entry per CDR3 protein. The table lists 95,000 to 150,000 distinct CDR3 sequences, approximately 7% of them singletons, with roughly 2.6% in the top ten. Here the sequenced sample was CD4+ T cells sorted from PBMCs, taken 10 days after the first yellow fever vaccination. Receptors were obtained from a young man who received the YFV17D yellow fever vaccine. CDR3s include the opening cysteine and the closing phenylalanine or tryptophan. The D gene is left open where the match is weak. Not all rows give a size; the values are once, few, many and, for expanded clones, a class.

15 many TRBD1 TRBJ2-5 TRBV5-1 CASSLRDRGRQTQYF TGCGCCAGCAGCTTGAGGGACAGGGGGCGGCAGACCCAGTACTTC
13 many . TRBJ1-3 TRBV27 CASSLLPGNTIYF TGTGCCAGCAGTTTATTGCCTGGAAACACCATATATTTT
16 many . TRBJ2-7 TRBV3-1 CASSQWAVGGAYEQYF TGTGCCAGCAGCCAATGGGCCGTTGGGGGAGCCTACGAGCAGTACTTC
14 many . TRBJ1-5 TRBV12-3/TRBV12-4 CASSLGGGLQPQHF TGTGCCAGCAGTTTAGGTGGGGGACTTCAGCCCCAGCATTTT
15 many . TRBJ2-3 TRBV6-5 CASSSMGADTDTQYF TGTGCCAGCAGTTCGATGGGGGCCGACACAGATACGCAGTATTTT
14 . . TRBJ2-2 TRBV5-1 CASSLLANTGELFF TGCGCCAGCAGTCTACTAGCGAACACCGGGGAGCTGTTTTTT
16 . TRBD1 TRBJ2-5 TRBV24-1 CATSESGTGGQETQYF TGTGCCACCAGTGAATCCGGGACAGGGGGTCAAGAGACCCAGTACTTC
14 many TRBD1 TRBJ2-5 TRBV7-6 CASSVGTGGETQYF TGTGCCAGCAGCGTCGGGACAGGGGGAGAGACCCAGTACTTC
13 many . TRBJ1-5 TRBV20-1 CSARMAPNQPQHF TGCAGTGCTAGAATGGCACCAAATCAGCCCCAGCATTTT
13 many TRBD2 TRBJ2-7 TRBV30 CAWSVPGGNEQYF TGTGCCTGGAGTGTACCGGGAGGGAACGAGCAGTACTTC
11 . . TRBJ1-6 TRBV20-1 CSVHAGSPLHF TGCAGTGTCCATGCGGGGTCCCCCCTCCACTTT
14 . . TRBJ2-7 TRBV7-9 CASSHSELSYEQYF TGTGCCAGCAGCCACTCCGAGCTGTCCTACGAGCAGTACTTC
16 many TRBD1 TRBJ1-5 TRBV5-1 CASSLTGQGGNQPQHF TGCGCCAGCAGCTTGACTGGACAGGGGGGCAATCAGCCCCAGCATTTT
15 many . TRBJ1-1 TRBV12-3/TRBV12-4 CASRAGGRMNTEAFF TGTGCCAGCAGGGCTGGGGGGAGAATGAACACTGAAGCTTTCTTT
15 many . TRBJ2-7 TRBV10-3 CAISLRLDSSYEQYF TGTGCCATCAGTCTTAGACTAGATAGCTCCTACGAGCAGTACTTC
17 many . TRBJ2-1 TRBV5-6 CASSTLGGGRSYNEQFF TGTGCCAGCAGCACCCTGGGTGGGGGGCGCTCCTACAATGAGCAGTTCTTC
12 many . TRBJ2-2 TRBV20-1 CSASRGTGELFF TGCAGTGCTAGCCGGGGGACCGGGGAGCTGTTTTTT
13 many . TRBJ1-5 TRBV7-9 CASSQSGGQPQHF TGTGCCAGCAGCCAATCCGGGGGGCAGCCCCAGCATTTT
16 many TRBD1 TRBJ1-4 TRBV18 CASSRGAGTGLQKLFF TGTGCCAGCTCACGGGGAGCCGGGACAGGACTACAAAAACTGTTTTTT
15 . TRBD1 TRBJ2-5 TRBV5-1 CASSLGQGLGETQYF TGCGCCAGCAGCCTCGGACAGGGGCTAGGAGAGACCCAGTACTTC
12 many . TRBJ2-5 TRBV5-1 CASRTNQETQYF TGCGCCAGCAGGACAAACCAAGAGACCCAGTACTTC
16 many . TRBJ1-3 TRBV4-2 CASSQRQVHSGNTIYF TGTGCCAGCAGCCAAAGGCAGGTCCACTCTGGAAACACCATATATTTT
19 few TRBD2 TRBJ2-2 TRBV4-3 CASSQGPGLAGKDTGELFF TGCGCCAGCAGCCAAGGGCCGGGGCTAGCGGGGAAGGACACCGGGGAGCTGTTTTTT
14 many . TRBJ2-1 TRBV7-2 CASSFVTEVEGVFF TGTGCCAGCAGCTTTGTAACTGAGGTTGAGGGTGTTTTCTTC
17 . . TRBJ1-1 TRBV7-2 CASSLALGLGMNTEAFF TGTGCCAGCAGCTTAGCCTTGGGGCTCGGGATGAACACTGAAGCTTTCTTT
17 . TRBD1 TRBJ2-3 TRBV11-2 CASRRSDRGTHTDTQYF TGTGCCAGCAGACGTTCAGACAGGGGGACACACACAGATACGCAGTATTTT
15 many . TRBJ2-3 TRBV4-3 CASSQRGGGTDTQYF TGCGCCAGCAGCCAGAGGGGGGGGGGTACAGATACGCAGTATTTT
19 few TRBD1 TRBJ2-3 TRBV20-1 CSARDPKSLFRQGADTQYF TGCAGTGCTAGAGATCCGAAATCCCTATTCCGACAGGGGGCGGATACGCAGTATTTT
18 many . TRBJ2-5 TRBV21-1 CASSKGSYGTESQETQYF TGTGCCAGCAGCAAAGGATCCTACGGGACCGAGTCCCAAGAGACCCAGTACTTC
14 many . TRBJ2-4 TRBV19 CASSLQDSENIQYF TGTGCCAGTAGTCTACAGGACAGTGAAAACATTCAGTACTTC
15 many . TRBJ2-7 TRBV7-9 CASKGLKGDSYEQYF TGTGCCAGCAAAGGTCTGAAGGGGGACTCCTACGAGCAGTACTTC
15 many . TRBJ2-5 TRBV19 CASSIGGHLSGTQYF TGTGCCAGTAGTATAGGAGGCCACCTCTCAGGGACCCAGTACTTC
16 many . TRBJ2-2 TRBV18 CASSRRQATGTGELFF TGTGCCAGCTCACGTCGACAGGCGACCGGCACCGGGGAGCTGTTTTTT
13 many . TRBJ2-3 TRBV4-3 CASSQDWRDTQYF TGCGCCAGCAGCCAAGATTGGAGGGATACGCAGTATTTT
12 many . TRBJ2-1 TRBV6-2/TRBV6-3 CASSYTSNEQFF TGTGCCAGCAGTTACACTAGCAATGAGCAGTTCTTC
12 many . TRBJ1-1 TRBV29-1 CSVAGLNTEAFF TGCAGCGTTGCCGGGCTGAACACTGAAGCTTTCTTT
15 many . TRBJ1-1 TRBV18 CASSPQDSSNTEAFF TGTGCCAGCTCACCACAGGACAGTTCGAACACTGAAGCTTTCTTT
14 many . TRBJ1-2 TRBV5-1 CASSLETPNYGYTF TGCGCCAGCAGCTTAGAGACACCAAACTATGGCTACACCTTC
18 . TRBD2 TRBJ2-5 TRBV15 CATSRDYGELAGLETQYF TGTGCCACCAGCAGAGATTATGGGGAACTAGCGGGGTTGGAGACCCAGTACTTC
14 . . TRBJ1-1 TRBV20-1 CSASDGFMNTEAFF TGCAGTGCTAGTGACGGATTCATGAACACTGAAGCTTTCTTT
18 once . TRBJ2-5 TRBV3-1 CACCFPTSIATFQETQYF TGTGCCTGCTGCTTTCCCACTTCTATAGCCACCTTCCAAGAGACCCAGTACTTC
13 many . TRBJ1-1 TRBV5-1 CASSLEPLVGAFF TGCGCCAGCAGCTTGGAACCCCTAGTTGGAGCTTTCTTT
13 many . TRBJ1-2 TRBV12-5 CASGLVLGGGYTF TGTGCTAGTGGTTTGGTACTGGGAGGGGGCTACACCTTC
15 many TRBD1 TRBJ1-2 TRBV5-1 CASSWGQGDSYGYTF TGCGCCAGCAGCTGGGGACAGGGGGATAGCTATGGCTACACCTTC
13 many . TRBJ2-3 TRBV30 CAWMGSGTDTQYF TGTGCCTGGATGGGGTCAGGCACAGATACGCAGTATTTT
14 few TRBD2 TRBJ2-7 TRBV18 CASSPGGGRHEQYF TGTGCCAGCTCACCCGGCGGGGGGCGGCACGAGCAGTACTTC
17 few TRBD2 TRBJ2-1 TRBV7-2 CASNRKGGGTGDNEQFF TGTGCCAGCAACAGAAAGGGCGGGGGGACCGGTGACAATGAGCAGTTCTTC
16 many TRBD2 TRBJ2-1 TRBV3-1 CASSPLAGGGYNEQFF TGTGCCAGCAGCCCTCTAGCGGGGGGCGGCTACAATGAGCAGTTCTTC
16 many . TRBJ1-2 TRBV7-2 CASSLGLSPSSWGYTF TGTGCCAGCAGCTTAGGTCTCAGTCCGTCTTCATGGGGCTACACCTTC
15 many . TRBJ2-7 TRBV5-1 CASSPGAGSSYEQYF TGCGCCAGCAGCCCCGGAGCGGGTTCAAGCTACGAGCAGTACTTC
14 many TRBD1 TRBJ1-2 TRBV11-2 CASTRPGQKYGYTF TGTGCCAGCACGAGACCGGGACAGAAGTATGGCTACACCTTC
15 few . TRBJ1-6 TRBV5-5 CASSLGQGPNSPLHF TGTGCCAGCAGCTTGGGGCAAGGGCCTAATTCACCCCTCCACTTT
15 many . TRBJ2-2 TRBV18 CASSPTTPGAGELFF TGTGCCAGCTCACCAACGACTCCGGGGGCCGGGGAGCTGTTTTTT
16 many . TRBJ2-7 TRBV19 CASSIGPDPGTYEQYF TGTGCCAGTAGTATAGGTCCAGACCCCGGGACCTACGAGCAGTACTTC
16 many . TRBJ2-6 TRBV28 CASSSDLLSGANVLTF TGTGCCAGCAGTTCAGACCTACTCTCTGGGGCCAACGTCCTGACTTTC
15 many . TRBJ1-1 TRBV5-1 CASSFPDRKNTEAFF TGCGCCAGCAGCTTTCCTGACAGGAAGAACACTGAAGCTTTCTTT
15 many . TRBJ2-2 TRBV4-3 CASRPDSSNTGELFF TGCGCCAGCAGGCCGGACAGTTCGAACACCGGGGAGCTGTTTTTT
15 . TRBD1 TRBJ1-1 TRBV19 CASSNPGQGRTEAFF TGTGCCAGTAGTAACCCGGGACAGGGGAGGACTGAAGCTTTCTTT
13 . TRBD2 TRBJ2-7 TRBV6-2/TRBV6-3 CASRVTSGYEQYF TGTGCCAGCAGGGTGACTAGCGGGTACGAGCAGTACTTC
15 many TRBD2 TRBJ2-3 TRBV28 CASSLRGGGADTQYF TGTGCCAGCAGTTTACGCGGGGGGGGGGCAGATACGCAGTATTTT